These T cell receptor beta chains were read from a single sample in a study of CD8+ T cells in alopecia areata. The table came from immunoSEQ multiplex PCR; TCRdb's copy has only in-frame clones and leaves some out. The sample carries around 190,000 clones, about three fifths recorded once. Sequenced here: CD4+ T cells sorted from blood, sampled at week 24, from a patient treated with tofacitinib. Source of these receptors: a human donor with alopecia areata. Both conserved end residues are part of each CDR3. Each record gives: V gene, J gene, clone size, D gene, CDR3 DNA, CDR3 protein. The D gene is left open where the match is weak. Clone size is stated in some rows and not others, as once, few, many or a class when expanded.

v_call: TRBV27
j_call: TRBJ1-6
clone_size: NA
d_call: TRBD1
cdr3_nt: TGTGCCAGCAGTTCCATCGGACAGGGTTATTCACCCCTCCACTTT
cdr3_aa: CASSSIGQGYSPLHF

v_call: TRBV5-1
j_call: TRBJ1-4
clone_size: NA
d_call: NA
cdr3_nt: TGCGCCAGCAGCTTGGCAGGCCAGGTGCGTGAAAAACTGTTTTTT
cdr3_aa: CASSLAGQVREKLFF

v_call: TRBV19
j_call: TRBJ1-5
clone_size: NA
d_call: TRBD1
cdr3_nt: TGTGCCAGTAGTATCCCGGGACAGGGAGGTCAGCCCCAGCATTTT
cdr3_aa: CASSIPGQGGQPQHF

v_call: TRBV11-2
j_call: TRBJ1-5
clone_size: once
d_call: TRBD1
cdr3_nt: TGTGCCAGCAGCCCTACAGGGGATCAGCCCCAGCATTTT
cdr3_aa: CASSPTGDQPQHF

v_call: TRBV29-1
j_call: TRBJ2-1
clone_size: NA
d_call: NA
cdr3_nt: TGCAGCGTCGCGGGCTACAATGAGCAGTTCTTC
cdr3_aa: CSVAGYNEQFF

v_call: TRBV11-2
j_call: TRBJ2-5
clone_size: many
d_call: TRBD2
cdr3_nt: TGTGCCAGCAGCCTAAACCTGGCTAGCGGAGAGACCCAGTACTTC
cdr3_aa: CASSLNLASGETQYF

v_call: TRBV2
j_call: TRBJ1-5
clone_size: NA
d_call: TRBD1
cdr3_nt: TGTGCCAGCAGTGCCTTGACAGGGGCCTATCAGCCCCAGCATTTT
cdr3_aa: CASSALTGAYQPQHF

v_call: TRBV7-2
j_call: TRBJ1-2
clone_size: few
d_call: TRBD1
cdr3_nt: TGTGCCAGCAGCTTAGGGGGGGACAGCTATGGCTACACCTTC
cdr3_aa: CASSLGGDSYGYTF

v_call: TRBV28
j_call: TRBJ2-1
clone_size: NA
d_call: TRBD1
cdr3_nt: TGTGCCAGCAGTTCCGTGGGACAGGAGCAGTTCTTC
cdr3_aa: CASSSVGQEQFF

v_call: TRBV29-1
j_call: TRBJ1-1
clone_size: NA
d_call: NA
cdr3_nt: TGCAGCGAGGGTAAGGCGGGGGCGCGTACTGAAGCTTTCTTT
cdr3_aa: CSEGKAGARTEAFF

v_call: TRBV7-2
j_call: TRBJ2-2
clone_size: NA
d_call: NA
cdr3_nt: TGTGCCAGCAGCTTATATGGGGGAGCCGGGGAGCTGTTTTTT
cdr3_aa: CASSLYGGAGELFF

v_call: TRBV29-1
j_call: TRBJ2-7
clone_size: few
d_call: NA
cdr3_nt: TGCAGCGTTGCCCCCCGGCAGGCACAATACGAGCAGTACTTC
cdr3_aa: CSVAPRQAQYEQYF

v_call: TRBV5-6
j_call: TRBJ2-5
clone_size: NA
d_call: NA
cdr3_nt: TGTGCCAGCAGCTTGGGTTTATCAGACCAACAAGAGACCCAGTACTTC
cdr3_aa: CASSLGLSDQQETQYF

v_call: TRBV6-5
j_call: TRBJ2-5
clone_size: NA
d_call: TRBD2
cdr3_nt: TGTGCCAGCAGCCGAAGCGGGGGGGCCGGTGAGACCCAGTACTTC
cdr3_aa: CASSRSGGAGETQYF

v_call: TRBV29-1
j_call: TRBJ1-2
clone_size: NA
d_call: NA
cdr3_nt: TGCAGCGTTGAAGAAGGGGGAACGGGCTTATACTATGGCTACACCTTC
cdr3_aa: CSVEEGGTGLYYGYTF

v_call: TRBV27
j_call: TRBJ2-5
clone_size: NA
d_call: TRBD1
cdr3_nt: TGTGCCAGCAGTCCTCTGGGCCGGGACAGGGGGAAAGAGACCCAGTACTTC
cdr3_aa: CASSPLGRDRGKETQYF

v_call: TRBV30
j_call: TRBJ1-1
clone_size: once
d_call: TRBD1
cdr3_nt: TGTGCCTGGAGTCACGGACAGGGAGGCACTGAAGCTTTCTTT
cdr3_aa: CAWSHGQGGTEAFF